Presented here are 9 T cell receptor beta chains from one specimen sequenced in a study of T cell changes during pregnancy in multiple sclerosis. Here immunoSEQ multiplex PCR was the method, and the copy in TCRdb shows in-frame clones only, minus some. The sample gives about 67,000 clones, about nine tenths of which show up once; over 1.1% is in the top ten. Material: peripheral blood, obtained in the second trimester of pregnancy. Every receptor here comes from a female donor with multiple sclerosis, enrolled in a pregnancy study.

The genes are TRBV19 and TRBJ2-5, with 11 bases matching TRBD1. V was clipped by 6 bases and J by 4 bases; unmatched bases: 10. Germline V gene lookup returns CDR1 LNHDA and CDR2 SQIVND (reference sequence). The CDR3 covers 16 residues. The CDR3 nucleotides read TGTGCCAGTAGACTAGAGGGACAGGGGGATGGAGAGACCCAGTACTTC. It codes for CASRLEGQGDGETQYF.

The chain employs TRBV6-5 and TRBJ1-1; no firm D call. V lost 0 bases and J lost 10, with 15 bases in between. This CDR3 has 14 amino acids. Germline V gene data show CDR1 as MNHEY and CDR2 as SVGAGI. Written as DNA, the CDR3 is TGTGCCAGCAGTTACTCGACCCAGCGGGCGGGAGCTTTCTTT. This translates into CASSYSTQRAGAFF.

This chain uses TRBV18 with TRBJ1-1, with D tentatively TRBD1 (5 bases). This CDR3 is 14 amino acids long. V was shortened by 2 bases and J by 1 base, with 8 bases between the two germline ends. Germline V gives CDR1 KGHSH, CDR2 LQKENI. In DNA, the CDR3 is TGTGCCAGCTCACCATCCACAGGGAACACTGAAGCTTTCTTT. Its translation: CASSPSTGNTEAFF.

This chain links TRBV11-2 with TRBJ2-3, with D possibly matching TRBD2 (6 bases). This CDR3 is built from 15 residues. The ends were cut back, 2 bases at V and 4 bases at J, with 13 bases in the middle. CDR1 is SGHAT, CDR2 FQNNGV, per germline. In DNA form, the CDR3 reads TGTGCCAGCAGCTTATTCACGGGGGACCCAGATACGCAGTATTTT. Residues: CASSLFTGDPDTQYF.

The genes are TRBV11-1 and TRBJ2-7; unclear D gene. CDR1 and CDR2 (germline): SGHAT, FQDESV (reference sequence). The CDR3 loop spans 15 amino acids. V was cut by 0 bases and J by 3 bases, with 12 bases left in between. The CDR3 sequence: CASSLAGDDFYEQYF. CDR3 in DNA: TGTGCCAGCAGCTTAGCTGGAGATGATTTCTACGAGCAGTACTTC.

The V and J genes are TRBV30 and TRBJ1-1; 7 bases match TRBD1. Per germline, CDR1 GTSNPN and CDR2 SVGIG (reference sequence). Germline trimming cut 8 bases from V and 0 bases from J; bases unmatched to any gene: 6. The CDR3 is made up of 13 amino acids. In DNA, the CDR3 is TGTGCCCGCAGGGGGACCATGAACACTGAAGCTTTCTTT. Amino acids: CARRGTMNTEAFF.

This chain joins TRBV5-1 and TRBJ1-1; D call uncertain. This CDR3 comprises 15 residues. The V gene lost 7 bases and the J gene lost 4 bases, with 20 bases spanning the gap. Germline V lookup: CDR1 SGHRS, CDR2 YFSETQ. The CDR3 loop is CASCLGRGLVTEAFF. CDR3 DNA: TGCGCCAGCTGCCTTGGAAGAGGATTGGTCACTGAAGCTTTCTTT.

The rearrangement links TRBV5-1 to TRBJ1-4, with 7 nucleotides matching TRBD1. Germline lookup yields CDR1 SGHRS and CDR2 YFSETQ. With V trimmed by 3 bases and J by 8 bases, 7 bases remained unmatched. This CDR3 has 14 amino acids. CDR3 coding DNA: TGCGCCAGCAGCTCGGGACAGCAAGAGGAAAAACTGTTTTTT. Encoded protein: CASSSGQQEEKLFF.

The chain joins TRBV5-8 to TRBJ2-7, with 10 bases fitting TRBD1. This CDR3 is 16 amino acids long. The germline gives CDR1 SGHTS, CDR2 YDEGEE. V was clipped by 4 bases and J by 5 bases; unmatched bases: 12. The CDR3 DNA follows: TGTGCCAGCAGCCTGACTGGACAGGGGGTTTTGAACGAGCAGTACTTC. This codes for CASSLTGQGVLNEQYF.